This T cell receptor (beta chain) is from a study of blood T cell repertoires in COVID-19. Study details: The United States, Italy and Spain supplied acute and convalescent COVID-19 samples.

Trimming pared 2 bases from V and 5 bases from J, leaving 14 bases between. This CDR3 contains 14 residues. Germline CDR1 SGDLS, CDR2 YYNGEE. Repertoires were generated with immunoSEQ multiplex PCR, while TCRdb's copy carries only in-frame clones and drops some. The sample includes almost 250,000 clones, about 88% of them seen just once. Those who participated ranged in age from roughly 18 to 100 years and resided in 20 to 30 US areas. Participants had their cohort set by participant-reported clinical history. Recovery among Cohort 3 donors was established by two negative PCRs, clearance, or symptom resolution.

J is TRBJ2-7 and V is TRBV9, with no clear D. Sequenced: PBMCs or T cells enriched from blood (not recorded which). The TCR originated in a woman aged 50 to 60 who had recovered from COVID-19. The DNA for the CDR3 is TGTGCCAGCAGCGTGCGGATGACCCCGGACGAGCAGTACTTC. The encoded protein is CASSVRMTPDEQYF. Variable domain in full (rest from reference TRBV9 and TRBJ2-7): DSGVTQTPKHLITATGQRVTLRCSPRSGDLSVYWYQQSLDQGLQFLIQYYNGEERAKGNILERFSAQQFPDLHSELNLSSLELGDSALYFCASSVRMTPDEQYFGPGTRLTVT.